What follows describes a single T cell receptor (beta chain). This sample was included in a study of radiotherapy plus CTLA-4 blockade in lung cancer. Germline loops: CDR1 SGHRS, CDR2 YFSETQ. V lost 6 bases and J lost 0, with 10 bases in between. This CDR3 comprises 14 residues. Measured with immunoSEQ multiplex PCR; TCRdb has only the in-frame clones, and not every one. The sample lists some 32,000 clones, roughly four fifths seen once, with about 22% in the top ten. The sequence was obtained from a human donor with non-small cell lung cancer that progressed on radiotherapy plus ipilimumab. This rearrangement joins TRBV5-1 to TRBJ1-3; TRBD1 might be the D (5 bases). The sample consisted of peripheral blood, taken from a patient treated with radiotherapy plus ipilimumab. In nucleotides, the CDR3 is TGCGCCAGCATGGCAGGGATCTCTGGAAACACCATATATTTT. This encodes CASMAGISGNTIYF.